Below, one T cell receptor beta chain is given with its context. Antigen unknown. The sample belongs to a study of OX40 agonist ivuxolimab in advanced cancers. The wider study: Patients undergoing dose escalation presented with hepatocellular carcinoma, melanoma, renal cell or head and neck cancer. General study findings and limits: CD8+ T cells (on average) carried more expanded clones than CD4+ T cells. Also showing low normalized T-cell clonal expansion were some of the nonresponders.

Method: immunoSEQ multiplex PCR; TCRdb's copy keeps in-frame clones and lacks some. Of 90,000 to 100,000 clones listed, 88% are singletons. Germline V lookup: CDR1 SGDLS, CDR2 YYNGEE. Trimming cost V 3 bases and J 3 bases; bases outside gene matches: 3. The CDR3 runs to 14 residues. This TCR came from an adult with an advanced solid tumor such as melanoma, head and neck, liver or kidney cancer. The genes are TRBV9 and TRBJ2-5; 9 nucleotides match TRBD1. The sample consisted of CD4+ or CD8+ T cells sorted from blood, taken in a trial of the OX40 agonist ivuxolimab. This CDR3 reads CASSAGQGEETQYF. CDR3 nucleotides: TGTGCCAGCAGCGCGGGACAGGGCGAAGAGACCCAGTACTTC.